This is a list of T cell receptor beta chains from one sample in a study of T cells in Graves' hyperthyroidism and ophthalmopathy. TCRdb processed the multiplex PCR reads anew with MiXCR; each CDR3 protein has one entry. This table has roughly 710,000 distinct CDR3 sequences, just over 35% appearing once. Sequenced sample: blood. Receptors originate from a middle-aged woman with Graves' hyperthyroidism. The CDR3 runs from the conserved cysteine through the conserved F or W. A D gene is named only where the DNA matches it firmly. Rows give clone size only sometimes, using once, few, many, or a class for an expanded clone.

j_call: TRBJ2-5; clone_size: .; d_call: .; v_call: TRBV19; cdr3_nt: TGTGCCAGCAGCCCGGGACAAGCGATCCAAGAGACCCAGTACTTC; cdr3_aa: CASSPGQAIQETQYF
j_call: TRBJ1-2; clone_size: .; d_call: TRBD1; v_call: TRBV9; cdr3_nt: TGTGCCAGCGGCCTAGGTCCCGGGACAGGCTATGGCTACACCTTC; cdr3_aa: CASGLGPGTGYGYTF
j_call: TRBJ1-6; clone_size: many; d_call: .; v_call: TRBV7-3; cdr3_nt: TGTGCCAGCAGCTTGTCCGCAGGGCCGTCACCCCTCCACTTT; cdr3_aa: CASSLSAGPSPLHF
j_call: TRBJ1-4; clone_size: .; d_call: .; v_call: TRBV12-3/TRBV12-4; cdr3_nt: TGTGCCAGCATTAGGAGTCCCGAGGGGAAACTGTTTTTT; cdr3_aa: CASIRSPEGKLFF
j_call: TRBJ2-7; clone_size: .; d_call: .; v_call: TRBV7-9; cdr3_nt: TGTGCCAGCAGCCCAGGGACCAGGGCTTGGGAGCAGTACTTC; cdr3_aa: CASSPGTRAWEQYF
j_call: TRBJ2-7; clone_size: few; d_call: .; v_call: TRBV27; cdr3_nt: TGTGCCAGCAGTCTAAATCCCGGGACAACCACTTACGAGCAGTACTTC; cdr3_aa: CASSLNPGTTTYEQYF
j_call: TRBJ1-2; clone_size: few; d_call: TRBD1; v_call: TRBV12-3/TRBV12-4; cdr3_nt: TGTGCCAGCAGTTTAGAACAGGGGCATTATGGCTACACCTTC; cdr3_aa: CASSLEQGHYGYTF
j_call: TRBJ2-2; clone_size: .; d_call: TRBD1; v_call: TRBV2; cdr3_nt: TGTGCCAGCAGTGAACCGGGACAGGGGGTCACCGGGGAGCTGTTTTTT; cdr3_aa: CASSEPGQGVTGELFF
j_call: TRBJ1-2; clone_size: few; d_call: .; v_call: TRBV5-1; cdr3_nt: TGCGCCAGCAGCTTGGGGGGAGTTAATGGCTACACCTTC; cdr3_aa: CASSLGGVNGYTF
j_call: TRBJ1-4; clone_size: few; d_call: .; v_call: TRBV11-2; cdr3_nt: TGTGCCAGCAGCTCCGTTCCGCTACCAACTAATGAAAAACTGTTTTTT; cdr3_aa: CASSSVPLPTNEKLFF
j_call: TRBJ2-7; clone_size: .; d_call: TRBD2; v_call: TRBV7-2; cdr3_nt: TGTGCCAGCAGCCCTCATTGGACCCGGCTAACTAGCGGGAGTTTCCACGAGCAGTACTTC; cdr3_aa: CASSPHWTRLTSGSFHEQYF
j_call: TRBJ1-5; clone_size: .; d_call: .; v_call: TRBV10-3; cdr3_nt: TGTGCCACCCAGAGCAGGGGAAGCGGCAATCAGCCCCAGCATTTT; cdr3_aa: CATQSRGSGNQPQHF
j_call: TRBJ2-7; clone_size: .; d_call: TRBD2; v_call: TRBV3-1; cdr3_nt: TGTGCCAGCAGCCAAGAGGGAGGGCCGGGCTACGAGCAGTACTTC; cdr3_aa: CASSQEGGPGYEQYF
j_call: TRBJ2-4; clone_size: .; d_call: .; v_call: TRBV29-1; cdr3_nt: TGCAGCGTTGCGTGGGAGGCCAAAAACATTCAGTACTTC; cdr3_aa: CSVAWEAKNIQYF
j_call: TRBJ2-7; clone_size: .; d_call: TRBD2; v_call: TRBV9; cdr3_nt: TGTGCCAGCAGCGTAGAGGGGACGGGGGGGTTCGGGGAGCAGTACTTC; cdr3_aa: CASSVEGTGGFGEQYF
j_call: TRBJ2-5; clone_size: .; d_call: TRBD1; v_call: TRBV6-6; cdr3_nt: TGTGCCAGCAGTTCGTTGGGACAGGGACGAGAGACCCAGTACTTC; cdr3_aa: CASSSLGQGRETQYF
j_call: TRBJ1-1; clone_size: few; d_call: .; v_call: TRBV2; cdr3_nt: TGTGCCAGCAGTTTAGTACAGTTAAGGGGGAACACTGAAGCTTTCTTT; cdr3_aa: CASSLVQLRGNTEAFF
j_call: TRBJ2-2; clone_size: .; d_call: TRBD2; v_call: TRBV7-2; cdr3_nt: TGTGCCAGCAGCTTAGTGGCACTAGCGGGGGGGCGGATCGGGGAGCTGTTTTTT; cdr3_aa: CASSLVALAGGRIGELFF
j_call: TRBJ2-7; clone_size: few; d_call: TRBD2; v_call: TRBV6-5; cdr3_nt: TGTGCCAGCAGTGAGGGACTAGCGGGGAAATACGAGCAGTACTTC; cdr3_aa: CASSEGLAGKYEQYF
j_call: TRBJ1-1; clone_size: few; d_call: .; v_call: TRBV7-9; cdr3_nt: TGTGCCAGCAGCTTACCCTCGAACACTGAAGCTTTCTTT; cdr3_aa: CASSLPSNTEAFF
j_call: TRBJ1-1; clone_size: many; d_call: .; v_call: TRBV10-2; cdr3_nt: TGCGCCAGCAGTGAGTCGACGTGGCCCCCAGGGGCTAAAGCTTTCTTT; cdr3_aa: CASSESTWPPGAKAFF
j_call: TRBJ1-2; clone_size: .; d_call: .; v_call: TRBV4-1; cdr3_nt: TGCGCCAGCTCCTACGGAGAGGGGTATGGCTACACCTTC; cdr3_aa: CASSYGEGYGYTF
j_call: TRBJ1-5; clone_size: .; d_call: TRBD1; v_call: TRBV12-3/TRBV12-4; cdr3_nt: TGTGCCAGCAGTCCGACAGGGCTCAGGCAGCCCCAGCATTTT; cdr3_aa: CASSPTGLRQPQHF
j_call: TRBJ2-7; clone_size: .; d_call: TRBD2; v_call: TRBV29-1; cdr3_nt: TGCAGCGTTGAGGGAACTCCTAGCGGGAGAGGATTCTACAAGCAGTACTTC; cdr3_aa: CSVEGTPSGRGFYKQYF
j_call: TRBJ1-2; clone_size: many; d_call: TRBD1; v_call: TRBV12-3/TRBV12-4; cdr3_nt: TGTGCCAGCAGTGCAGGGGGTTGGGATGGCTACACCTTC; cdr3_aa: CASSAGGWDGYTF
j_call: TRBJ1-4; clone_size: few; d_call: TRBD1; v_call: TRBV12-3/TRBV12-4; cdr3_nt: TGTGCCAGCAGTCCCAGGACAGGGGGCTGGGAAAAACTGTTTTTT; cdr3_aa: CASSPRTGGWEKLFF
j_call: TRBJ2-7; clone_size: .; d_call: TRBD1; v_call: TRBV18; cdr3_nt: TGTGCCAGCTCACCAGGACAGGGACGCTACGAGCAGTACTTC; cdr3_aa: CASSPGQGRYEQYF
j_call: TRBJ1-1; clone_size: .; d_call: .; v_call: TRBV6-2/TRBV6-3; cdr3_nt: TGTGCCAGCAGTTATCGTAACAGGGCGTACACTGAAGCTTTCTTT; cdr3_aa: CASSYRNRAYTEAFF
j_call: TRBJ1-2; clone_size: many; d_call: .; v_call: TRBV7-2; cdr3_nt: TGTGCCAGCAGCCCCCGCGGTGTTCGTGGCTACACCTTC; cdr3_aa: CASSPRGVRGYTF
j_call: TRBJ2-7; clone_size: .; d_call: .; v_call: TRBV29-1; cdr3_nt: TGCAGCGTTGAAGAGACAAGCCCCTACGAGCAGTACTTC; cdr3_aa: CSVEETSPYEQYF
j_call: TRBJ1-1; clone_size: .; d_call: .; v_call: TRBV19; cdr3_nt: TGTGCCAGTAGTACCGAGTTTGGGAGGGACACTGAAGCTTTCTTT; cdr3_aa: CASSTEFGRDTEAFF
j_call: TRBJ2-7; clone_size: .; d_call: TRBD2; v_call: TRBV5-1; cdr3_nt: TGCGCCAGCAGCTACCAGAGCGGGAGTACCAAGTACGAGCAGTACTTC; cdr3_aa: CASSYQSGSTKYEQYF
j_call: TRBJ1-1; clone_size: many; d_call: .; v_call: TRBV6-1; cdr3_nt: TGTGCCAGCATGCCATTGCACGGCACTGAAGCTTTCTTT; cdr3_aa: CASMPLHGTEAFF
j_call: TRBJ1-2; clone_size: many; d_call: .; v_call: TRBV7-9; cdr3_nt: TGTGCCAGCAGCTCAGGGGAGGATTTTGGCTACACCTTC; cdr3_aa: CASSSGEDFGYTF